This entry features one T cell receptor (beta chain) sequence. The antigen is not known. The length of the CDR3 is 13 residues. The ends lost 7 bases at V and 9 bases at J; junction bases unmatched: 5. Germline CDR1 and CDR2: MDHEN and SYDVKM. These data belong to a study of PD-L1 blockade in urothelial cancer. Study at large: In 2014 therapy began: atezolizumab 1,200 mg intravenously every 3 weeks. The median T cell count in blood samples was over 140,000. Regarding the study as a whole: Below-median pretreatment blood TCR clonality was associated with improved progression-free and overall survival.

Generated by immunoSEQ multiplex PCR, the TCRdb table keeps only in-frame clones and is missing some. This table holds some 84,000 clones, around 90% found once. The sequence derives from a woman aged 70-85 years with urothelial cancer. V usage is TRBV28 and J usage is TRBJ1-5, with 11 bases lining up with TRBD1. Sequenced material: PBMCs, taken around atezolizumab (anti-PD-L1) treatment. CDR3 amino acids: CASIGQGARPQHF. The CDR3 coding sequence is TGTGCCAGCATTGGACAGGGGGCCCGGCCCCAGCATTTT.